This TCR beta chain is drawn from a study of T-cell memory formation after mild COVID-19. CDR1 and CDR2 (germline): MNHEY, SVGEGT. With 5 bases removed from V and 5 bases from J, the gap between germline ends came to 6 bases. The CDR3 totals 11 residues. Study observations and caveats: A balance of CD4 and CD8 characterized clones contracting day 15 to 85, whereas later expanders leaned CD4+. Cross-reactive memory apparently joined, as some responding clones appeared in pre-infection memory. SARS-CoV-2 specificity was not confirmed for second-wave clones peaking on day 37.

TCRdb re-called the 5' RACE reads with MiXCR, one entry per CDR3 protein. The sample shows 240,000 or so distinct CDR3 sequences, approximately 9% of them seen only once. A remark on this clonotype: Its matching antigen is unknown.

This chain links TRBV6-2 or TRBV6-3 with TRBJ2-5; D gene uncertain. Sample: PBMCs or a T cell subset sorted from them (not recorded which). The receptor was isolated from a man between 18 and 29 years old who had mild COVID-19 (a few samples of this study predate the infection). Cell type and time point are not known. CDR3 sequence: CASSKRETQYF. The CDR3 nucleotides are TGTGCCAGCAGTAAGAGGGAGACCCAGTACTTC.